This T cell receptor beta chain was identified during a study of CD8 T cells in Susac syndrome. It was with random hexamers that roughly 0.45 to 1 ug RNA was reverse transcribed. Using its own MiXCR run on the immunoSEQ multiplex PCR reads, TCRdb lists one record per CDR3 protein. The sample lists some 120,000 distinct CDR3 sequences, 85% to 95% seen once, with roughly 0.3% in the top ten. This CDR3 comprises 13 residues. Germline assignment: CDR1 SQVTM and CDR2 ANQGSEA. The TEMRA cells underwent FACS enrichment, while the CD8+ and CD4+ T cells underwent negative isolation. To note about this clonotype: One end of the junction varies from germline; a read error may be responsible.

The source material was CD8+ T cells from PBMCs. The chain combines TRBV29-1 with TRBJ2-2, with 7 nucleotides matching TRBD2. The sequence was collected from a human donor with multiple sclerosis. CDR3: CSVGIGFSGKLFF. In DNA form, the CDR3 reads TGCAGCGTTGGCATAGGCTTCAGCGGGAAGCTGTTTTTT.